What follows are 15 T cell receptor beta chains derived from one specimen sequenced in a study of blood T cell repertoires in COVID-19. Method: immunoSEQ multiplex PCR; TCRdb's copy keeps in-frame clones and lacks some. This table holds approximately 10,000 clones, 70% to 90% found once. Sequenced sample: peripheral blood. These receptors were collected from a woman in her fifties or sixties with active COVID-19.

The V and J genes are TRBV4-2 and TRBJ2-7; TRBD2 matches 10 bases. There are 16 residues in the CDR3. Germline-derived CDR1 and CDR2 are LGHNA and YNFKEQ. The V segment lost 2 bases and the J segment 7 bases; nucleotides outside the gene matches: 11. The CDR3 nucleotides are TGTGCCAGCAGCCAACGGACTAGCGGTCTCGCCGGGGAGCAGTACTTC. Protein sequence: CASSQRTSGLAGEQYF.

The J gene is TRBJ1-6, the V gene TRBV27, with 8 nucleotides matching TRBD1. J was trimmed by 12 bases and V by 3 bases; bases with no gene match: 4. This CDR3 region has 13 residues. Germline CDR1 MNHEY, CDR2 SMNVEV (reference sequence). The CDR3 region is CASSLGQDRPLHF. As DNA, the CDR3 is TGTGCCAGCAGTTTGGGACAGGACCGACCCCTCCACTTT.

The chain recombines TRBV27 with TRBJ1-2; perhaps TRBD1 as D (6 bases). The CDR3 contains 15 residues. The germline V gene encodes CDR1 MNHEY and CDR2 SMNVEV (reference sequence). V dropped 3 bases and J dropped 6 bases, with 17 bases sitting between them. The DNA for the CDR3 is TGTGCCAGCAGTTTTTTTAGCGGGGGCGCACATGGCTACACCTTC. Translation: CASSFFSGGAHGYTF.

This sequence joins TRBV9 and TRBJ1-2; possible D gene TRBD1, 5 bases. The CDR3 loop spans 13 amino acids. The germline V gene encodes CDR1 SGDLS and CDR2 YYNGEE. Trimming took off 0 bases at V and 8 bases at J, with 11 bases between the two ends. This chain's CDR3 is CASSVDQGGGYTF. In nucleotides, the CDR3 is TGTGCCAGCAGCGTAGACCAGGGAGGAGGCTACACCTTC.

The V gene is TRBV19, the J gene TRBJ2-6; D may be TRBD1 (5 bases). Between the trimmed V and J ends, which lost 7 bases and 0 bases, there was a span of 16 bases. CDR3 size: 17 residues. CDR1 is LNHDA, CDR2 SQIVND, per germline (reference sequence). The CDR3 region is CASKPDRSISGANVLTF. For the CDR3, the DNA is TGTGCCAGTAAACCCGACAGAAGCATCTCTGGGGCCAACGTCCTGACTTTC. The variable domain in full, with the rest retrieved from reference TRBV19 and TRBJ2-6, is DGGITQSPKYLFRKEGQNVTLSCEQNLNHDAMYWYRQDPGQGLRLIYYSQIVNDFQKGDIAEGYSVSREKKESFPLTVTSAQKNPTAFYLCASKPDRSISGANVLTFGAGSRLTVL.

The chain couples TRBV6-5 to TRBJ1-1; 9 nucleotides agree with TRBD1. Germline V gene sequence: CDR1 MNHEY, CDR2 SVGAGI. The CDR3 has 13 residues. Trimming cost V 5 bases and J 5 bases; bases outside gene matches: 3. CDR3 DNA: TGTGCCAGCAGTACAGGGGGCCAGACTGAAGCTTTCTTT. It yields the protein CASSTGGQTEAFF.

The CDR3 is CASSLDMGLPYF. In DNA form, the CDR3 reads TGTGCCAGCAGCTTAGATATGGGCCTTCCGTACTTC. This chain connects TRBV7-6 to TRBJ2-5; unclear D gene. The CDR3 runs 12 residues. V lost 1 base and J lost 13, with 13 bases in between. The germline CDR1 and CDR2 sequences are SGHVS and FNYEAQ.

The chain joins TRBV4-1 to TRBJ1-6; the D gene is possibly TRBD1 (5 bases). The CDR3 consists of 15 residues. Germline V gene sequence: CDR1 MGHRA, CDR2 YSYEKL. CDR3 region: CPPSPPGGDNSPLHF. The CDR3 coding sequence is TGCCCCCCCAGCCCGCCGGGGGGTGATAATTCACCCCTCCACTTT.

V is TRBV6-5 and J is TRBJ1-2; no firm D call. V was cut by 2 bases and J by 8 bases, with 15 bases left in between. This CDR3 region has 14 residues. Germline-derived CDR1 and CDR2 are MNHEY and SVGAGI. CDR3 region: CASSYIGSTGGYTF. CDR3 in DNA: TGTGCCAGCAGTTACATTGGCTCGACGGGGGGCTACACCTTC.

The chain links TRBV27 to TRBJ1-1; TRBD1 aligns across 8 bases. The CDR3 is 15 amino acids. Germline CDR1 is MNHEY and CDR2 is SMNVEV (reference sequence). V gave up 7 bases and J gave up 0 bases; unmatched junction bases: 7. This CDR3 is CASTDRAHLNTEAFF. The CDR3 nucleotides read TGTGCCAGCACGGACAGGGCGCACCTGAACACTGAAGCTTTCTTT.

V usage is TRBV2 and J usage is TRBJ2-3; 11 bases line up with TRBD2. The junction had 6 bases not matched to a gene; V was cut back by 6 bases and J by 4 bases. The germline gives CDR1 SNHLY, CDR2 FYNNEI. There are 15 residues in the CDR3. The chain's CDR3 is CASREVAGGPDTQYF. As DNA, the CDR3 is TGTGCCAGCAGGGAGGTAGCGGGGGGGCCAGATACGCAGTATTTT.

The chain is built from TRBV27 and TRBJ1-6; D possibly corresponds to TRBD1 (5 bases). Germline-derived CDR1 and CDR2 are MNHEY and SMNVEV (reference sequence). This CDR3 comprises 16 residues. V lost 11 bases to trimming and J lost 0 bases, with 17 bases between them. CDR3 sequence (DNA): TGTGCCGCCGGAGGGCAGGGAAGCTCCTATAATTCACCCCTCCACTTT. The encoded protein is CAAGGQGSSYNSPLHF.

The chain couples TRBV28 to TRBJ2-5, with D possibly TRBD2 on 5 matching bases. Germline values: CDR1 MDHEN, CDR2 SYDVKM. Deletions cut 3 bases from V and 4 bases from J, with 18 bases between. The CDR3 contains 16 residues. CDR3 sequence (DNA): TGTGCCAGCAGTTTGTCCTTATTGGGGAGCGGAGAGACCCAGTACTTC. This gives the protein CASSLSLLGSGETQYF.

V is TRBV11-2 and J is TRBJ1-2; D uncertain. Germline CDR1 reads SGHAT; CDR2 reads FQNNGV. Trimming pared 5 bases from V and 3 bases from J, leaving 13 bases between. The CDR3 has 14 amino acids. The CDR3 spells CASSPGWEDYGYTF. The CDR3 DNA follows: TGTGCCAGCAGCCCTGGATGGGAGGACTATGGCTACACCTTC.

This rearrangement joins TRBV19 to TRBJ2-3; tentatively, D is TRBD2 (6 bases). The CDR3 has 15 amino acids. The germline V gene encodes CDR1 LNHDA and CDR2 SQIVND (reference sequence). Trimming left V 7 bases short and J 7 bases short, with 21 bases between. The CDR3 is CASNSEAGPRYTQYF. In DNA form, the CDR3 reads TGTGCCAGTAATTCGGAGGCGGGACCTAGGTATACGCAGTATTTT.